These 27 T cell receptor beta chains originate from one sample sequenced in a study of monozygotic twins with inflammatory bowel disease. Each CDR3 protein gets one entry in TCRdb, which reprocessed the 5' RACE reads and gives no DNA. The table gives about 140,000 distinct CDR3 sequences; the top ten clones make up 0.95% to 1.5% of it. Source material: blood. The receptors derive from a human donor with ulcerative colitis or Crohn's disease, or a healthy co-twin of an affected twin (not recorded which).

The gene calls are TRBV5-1 and TRBJ1-1. Germline V gives CDR1 SGHRS, CDR2 YFSETQ. CDR3 length: 14 residues. The CDR3 sequence is CATAKSGGNTEAFF.

By frequency, this clonotype registers medium-sized. This rearrangement joins TRBV14 to TRBJ2-3; TCRdb designates TRBD2, a call that cannot be tested without DNA. CDR1 and CDR2 (germline): SGHDN, FVKESK. This CDR3 region has 16 residues. Here the CDR3 reads CASSHQPAESTDTQYF.

This sequence joins TRBV30 and TRBJ1-5; with no DNA, the TCRdb D assignment of TRBD1 cannot be verified. Germline V gives CDR1 GTSNPN, CDR2 SVGIG (reference sequence). This CDR3 spans 13 amino acids. This CDR3 reads CAWTQGVNQPQHF. Full variable domain (outside the CDR3, taken from reference TRBV30 and TRBJ1-5): SQTIHQWPATLVQPVGSPLSLECTVEGTSNPNLYWYRQAAGRGLQLLFYSVGIGQISSEVPQNLSASRPQDRQFILSSKKLLLSDSGFYLCAWTQGVNQPQHFGDGTRLSIL.

The CDR3 loop is CASSPRTGGGEQYF. The chain recombines TRBV13 with TRBJ2-7; TCRdb's D gene call, TRBD1, goes unchecked for lack of DNA. Germline V gene lookup returns CDR1 PRHDT and CDR2 FYEKMQ (reference sequence). The CDR3 length is 14 residues.

This chain connects TRBV5-3 to TRBJ2-2; absent DNA, TCRdb's TRBD2 call cannot be checked. TRBV5-3 is marked as an open reading frame, function uncertain. The CDR3 runs 19 residues. CDR3: CARSSGTSGRTSNTGELFF.

The chain carries TRBV5-6 and TRBJ1-2; no DNA is available, so the TRBD1 call from TCRdb remains unchecked. This CDR3 is built from 14 residues. In germline, CDR1 is SGHDT, CDR2 YYEEEE. CDR3 sequence reads: CASSLGQGAYGYTF.

This chain uses TRBV28 with TRBJ1-1. CDR3 length: 14 amino acids. Germline-derived CDR1 and CDR2 are MDHEN and SYDVKM. This CDR3 reads CASSVTKPNTEAFF.

The V gene is TRBV20-1, the J gene TRBJ2-3; TCRdb names TRBD2, which stays unverified in the absence of DNA. The CDR3 sequence is 15 residues long. CDR1 and CDR2 (germline): DFQATT, SNEGSKA (reference sequence). The CDR3 loop reads CSARTGGGVVDTQYF.

V and J are TRBV5-1 and TRBJ2-7. Germline assignment: CDR1 SGHRS and CDR2 YFSETQ. The CDR3 has 14 residues. The CDR3 here is CASSLVGASYEQYF.

The chain employs TRBV29-1 and TRBJ2-3; TCRdb returns TRBD1, unconfirmable since there is no DNA. Germline CDR1 reads SQVTM; CDR2 reads ANQGSEA. CDR3 length: 13 amino acids. This CDR3 is CSGRDLSTDTQYF.

The V call is TRBV6-1, the J call TRBJ1-6; TCRdb reports TRBD1, a call that lacks DNA to check it against. The CDR3 sequence is 14 residues long. The germline V gene encodes CDR1 MNHNS and CDR2 SASEGT. This chain's CDR3 is CASSPTGENSPLHF.

The J gene is TRBJ1-6, the V gene TRBV19; the D gene TCRdb calls, TRBD1, cannot be checked with no DNA. The germline V gene encodes CDR1 LNHDA and CDR2 SQIVND (reference sequence). The CDR3 has 16 residues. CDR3 region: CASSWGDRAYNSPLHF.

The rearrangement uses TRBV5-1 and TRBJ2-5; checking the TCRdb D call of TRBD2 is not possible without DNA. Germline V gene sequence: CDR1 SGHRS, CDR2 YFSETQ. This CDR3 has 14 amino acids. The CDR3 sequence: CASSSSAGGETQYF. The full variable domain, its missing parts supplied by reference TRBV5-1 and TRBJ2-5, is KAGVTQTPRYLIKTRGQQVTLSCSPISGHRSVSWYQQTPGQGLQFLFEYFSETQRNKGNFPGRFSGRQFSNSRSEMNVSTLELGDSALYLCASSSSAGGETQYFGPGTRLLVL.

This chain connects TRBV19 to TRBJ1-1; checking the TCRdb D call of TRBD1 is not possible without DNA. There are 14 residues in the CDR3. CDR1 is LNHDA, CDR2 SQIVND, per germline (reference sequence). The CDR3 is CASSIRAGNTEAFF.

The chain couples TRBV20-1 to TRBJ1-1; without DNA, the TCRdb call of TRBD1 cannot be checked. This CDR3 has 12 amino acids. Germline CDR1 reads DFQATT; CDR2 reads SNEGSKA (reference sequence). CDR3 amino acids: CSATGQNTEAFF.

The chain joins TRBV12-3 or TRBV12-4 to TRBJ1-5. There are 17 residues in the CDR3. This chain's CDR3 is CASSWTHSGYSNQPQHF.

The chain couples TRBV29-1 to TRBJ2-2; there is no DNA to check the TCRdb D call of TRBD1. Germline values: CDR1 SQVTM, CDR2 ANQGSEA. The CDR3 length is 13 residues. CDR3 region: CSVPGAHTGELFF.

The chain joins TRBV12-3 or TRBV12-4 to TRBJ2-2; TCRdb indicates TRBD1, and absent DNA this call remains unverified. This CDR3 region has 15 residues. CDR3 region: CASSAFAGPTGELFF.

This rearrangement joins TRBV11-3 to TRBJ2-1; the D call of TRBD2 rests on TCRdb alone, since no DNA is present to check it. This CDR3 is 17 amino acids long. CDR1 SGHNT and CDR2 YENEEA come from the germline V gene. The CDR3 region is CASSLGLAGYPYNEQFF.

This chain joins TRBV20-1 and TRBJ1-5; as DNA is missing, the TRBD1 call by TCRdb cannot be tested. The germline gives CDR1 DFQATT, CDR2 SNEGSKA (reference sequence). This CDR3 is 13 amino acids long. CDR3 sequence reads: CSARDSARGPQHF.

This chain uses TRBV28 with TRBJ2-7; TCRdb's D gene call, TRBD2, goes unchecked for lack of DNA. Per the germline V gene, CDR1 is MDHEN and CDR2 is SYDVKM. This CDR3 is 15 amino acids long. CDR3 residues: CASRLTLAVSYEQYF.

This chain joins TRBV5-5 and TRBJ2-7. Germline V gives CDR1 SGHKS, CDR2 YYEKEE (reference sequence). The CDR3 totals 14 residues. This chain's CDR3 is CASSRSPPPYEQYF.

The V and J genes are TRBV27 and TRBJ2-7; TCRdb's D call, TRBD1, is unchecked because there is no DNA. The CDR3 extends over 20 amino acids. Germline values: CDR1 MNHEY, CDR2 SMNVEV (reference sequence). The CDR3 loop reads CASSTSRGFEGTGNSYEQYF.

The V and J genes are TRBV28 and TRBJ2-1; TCRdb calls TRBD1, which cannot be checked without DNA. The CDR3 spans 15 residues. Germline loops: CDR1 MDHEN, CDR2 SYDVKM. This chain's CDR3 is CASSLSGTGEDEQFF.

This rearrangement joins TRBV20-1 to TRBJ2-1; absent DNA, TCRdb's TRBD2 call cannot be checked. Germline lookup yields CDR1 DFQATT and CDR2 SNEGSKA (reference sequence). The CDR3 runs 14 residues. The CDR3 loop reads CSASPLAGVSEQFF.

The chain employs TRBV27 and TRBJ2-3; without DNA, the TCRdb call of TRBD2 cannot be checked. The CDR3 is made up of 19 amino acids. The germline V gene has CDR1 MNHEY and CDR2 SMNVEV (reference sequence). The CDR3 protein is CASSFRSQTWEGGTDTQYF.

The chain couples TRBV4-3 to TRBJ2-2; the TCRdb D gene call, TRBD1, has no DNA to confirm it. The CDR3 has 15 residues. Germline CDR1 is LGHNA and CDR2 is YSLEER. CDR3: CASSQVGPRARELFF.